The 9 T cell receptor beta chains listed next were all sequenced from one sample in a study of early T cells in non-severe SARS-CoV-2 infection. TCRdb reanalysed the 5' RACE reads using MiXCR and keeps one entry per CDR3 protein. The data show roughly 48,000 distinct CDR3 sequences, approximately 8% seen once. The source material was whole blood. The receptors were sampled from an adult who was a healthcare worker with PCR-confirmed SARS-CoV-2 infection or an uninfected control (not recorded which).

The chain employs TRBV29-1 and TRBJ2-3; weak D call: TRBD2 (7 bases). In germline, CDR1 is SQVTM, CDR2 ANQGSEA. This CDR3 region has 14 residues. V gave up 7 bases and J gave up 0 bases, with 14 bases separating them. CDR3 DNA sequence: TGCAGCGCCAGAAGGGGGGGTAGCACAGATACGCAGTATTTT. The encoded protein is CSARRGGSTDTQYF.

This clonotype occurred a few times. The genes are TRBV9 and TRBJ1-2; D gene uncertain. Trimming removed 4 bases at V and 4 bases at J, with 20 bases between. The CDR3 contains 16 residues. Germline CDR1 and CDR2: SGDLS and YYNGEE. In DNA form, the CDR3 reads TGTGCCAGCAGCCCCACCGGAGGAGGGAATTCCTATGGCTACACCTTC. It codes for CASSPTGGGNSYGYTF.

There are a few counts of this clonotype. The chain links TRBV2 to TRBJ2-2; 8 nucleotides agree with TRBD1. From germline, CDR1 is SNHLY and CDR2 FYNNEI. This CDR3 comprises 15 residues. V lost 6 bases, J lost 5 bases, and 8 bases stayed unmatched. CDR3 coding DNA: TGTGCCAGCAGCCGGGACAGGTCGGGGACCGGGGAGCTGTTTTTT. Translating it yields CASSRDRSGTGELFF.

J is TRBJ2-7 and V is TRBV13; 7 positions agree with TRBD1. Germline CDR1 PRHDT, CDR2 FYEKMQ (reference sequence). CDR3 size: 14 residues. With 5 bases clipped from V and 3 bases from J, the junction kept 7 bases outside the gene matches. CDR3 in DNA: TGTGCCAGCAGCCTCTATCAGGGGGTCTACGAGCAGTACTTC. It yields the protein CASSLYQGVYEQYF.

The chain employs TRBV10-2 and TRBJ1-1; D may be TRBD1 (6 bases). Trimming removed 4 bases at V and 7 bases at J, with 13 bases between. Germline CDR1 is WSHSY and CDR2 is SAAADI. CDR3 length equals 13 residues. The CDR3 reads CASSGTVLGEAFF. The CDR3 nucleotides are TGCGCCAGCAGTGGGACAGTTCTGGGTGAAGCTTTCTTT.

This clonotype has ten or more counts. The chain couples TRBV14 to TRBJ2-7; D remains unclear. Germline V gene lookup returns CDR1 SGHDN and CDR2 FVKESK. The CDR3 contains 12 residues. The germline V and J ends were trimmed by 2 bases and 4 bases, with 6 bases remaining between them. The CDR3 region has the DNA TGTGCCAGCAGCCAACACCGGTACGAGCAGTACTTC. It specifies CASSQHRYEQYF.

A few counts support this clonotype. V and J are TRBV4-2 and TRBJ1-5; D uncertain. Trimming cost V 0 bases and J 0 bases, with 9 bases left between them. The CDR3 spans 16 residues. Per germline, CDR1 LGHNA and CDR2 YNFKEQ. The CDR3 region has the DNA TGTGCCAGCAGCCAAGATTCCCGGGGTAGCAATCAGCCCCAGCATTTT. Translating gives CASSQDSRGSNQPQHF.

The gene calls are TRBV2 and TRBJ2-4, with 10 bases lining up with TRBD1. Per the germline V gene, CDR1 is SNHLY and CDR2 is FYNNEI. Losses at the gene ends were 4 bases for V and 3 bases for J; bases not matched to a gene: 3. The CDR3 extends over 15 amino acids. The CDR3 DNA reads as TGTGCCAGCAGTGTAGGACAGGGGGTCAAAAACATTCAGTACTTC. It is translated as CASSVGQGVKNIQYF.

V usage is TRBV24-1 and J usage is TRBJ2-7; D is unclear. CDR3 length: 13 residues. Trimming removed 3 bases from V and 0 bases from J, with 5 bases in between. Germline V gives CDR1 KGHDR, CDR2 SFDVKD. Here the CDR3 reads CATSDVSSYEQYF. DNA of the CDR3: TGTGCCACCAGTGATGTCAGCTCCTACGAGCAGTACTTC.